Listed here are 12 T cell receptor beta chains from one sample, sequenced in a study of blood T cell repertoires in COVID-19. Only in-frame clones appear in the TCRdb table, and some are missing; sequencing was by immunoSEQ multiplex PCR. The table includes over 150,000 clones, approximately 82% detected once. Sequenced input: peripheral blood. These receptors all come from a woman aged 65 to 85 who had recovered from COVID-19.

The gene calls are TRBV7-9 and TRBJ1-3; a weak D match, TRBD1 (5 bases). Germline V gene lookup returns CDR1 SEHNR and CDR2 FQNEAQ (reference sequence). V was clipped by 5 bases and J by 4 bases, with 18 bases between them. The CDR3 length is 16 residues. CDR3 sequence reads: CASSPAGRGSGNTIYF. The CDR3 DNA reads TGTGCCAGCAGCCCAGCGGGGAGGGGATCAGGAAACACCATATATTTT. Variable domain in full (rest from reference TRBV7-9 and TRBJ1-3): DTGVSQNPRHKITKRGQNVTFRCDPISEHNRLYWYRQTLGQGPEFLTYFQNEAQLEKSRLLSDRFSAERPKGSFSTLEIQRTEQGDSAMYLCASSPAGRGSGNTIYFGEGSWLTVV.

This sequence joins TRBV4-2 and TRBJ2-1, with TRBD2 matching over 9 bases. Germline assignment: CDR1 LGHNA and CDR2 YNFKEQ. CDR3 length: 14 residues. V shed 1 base, J shed 8 bases, and the junction held 3 bases outside the gene matches. CDR3 DNA: TGTGCCAGCAGCCAAGGGGCGGGGGGGTATGAGCAGTTCTTC. It translates to CASSQGAGGYEQFF.

The rearrangement joins TRBV4-2 to TRBJ2-7; TRBD2 matches at 8 bases. This CDR3 has 16 residues. Germline V gene data show CDR1 as LGHNA and CDR2 as YNFKEQ. The V and J ends lost 0 bases and 2 bases, in that order; junction bases with no gene match: 6. In nucleotides, the CDR3 is TGTGCCAGCAGCCAAGAACCAGGGACTAGTACCTACGAGCAGTACTTC. Translation: CASSQEPGTSTYEQYF.

The chain has TRBV19 and TRBJ1-2; possibly TRBD1 for D (5 bases). Trimming cost V 10 bases and J 0 bases, with 24 bases left between them. The CDR3 is 17 residues long. Germline V gives CDR1 LNHDA, CDR2 SQIVND (reference sequence). The CDR3 sequence is CATVGGGDSSSNYGYTF. CDR3 nucleotides: TGTGCCACAGTTGGGGGGGGTGACAGCTCCTCTAACTATGGCTACACCTTC. The variable domain in full, completed from reference TRBV19 and TRBJ1-2, reads DGGITQSPKYLFRKEGQNVTLSCEQNLNHDAMYWYRQDPGQGLRLIYYSQIVNDFQKGDIAEGYSVSREKKESFPLTVTSAQKNPTAFYLCATVGGGDSSSNYGYTFGSGTRLTVV.

This chain connects TRBV2 to TRBJ2-2, with TRBD2 as a possible D gene (6 bases). Deletions cut 11 bases from V and 6 bases from J, with 16 bases between. In germline, CDR1 is SNHLY, CDR2 FYNNEI. The CDR3 is 13 amino acids. The CDR3 is CALRQGGPGELFF. DNA for the CDR3: TGTGCCCTCCGGCAGGGAGGCCCCGGGGAGCTGTTTTTT. The full variable domain, rest sourced from reference TRBV2 and TRBJ2-2, is EPEVTQTPSHQVTQMGQEVILRCVPISNHLYFYWYRQILGQKVEFLVSFYNNEISEKSEIFDDQFSVERPDGSNFTLKIRSTKLEDSAMYFCALRQGGPGELFFGEGSRLTVL.

This clone has only a few counts. The rearrangement joins TRBV3-1 (or the pseudogene TRBV3-2) to TRBJ2-3, with D perhaps TRBD2 (5 bases). This CDR3 region has 13 residues. The V and J ends lost 2 bases and 5 bases respectively, with 8 bases between them. Germline assignment: CDR1 LGHDT and CDR2 YNNKEL (reference sequence). The CDR3 spells CASSQSRGDTQYF. Here the CDR3 DNA reads TGTGCCAGCAGCCAATCCCGGGGAGATACGCAGTATTTT.

The chain has TRBV14 and TRBJ2-1; TRBD1 aligns across 11 bases. The CDR3 is 15 residues long. V shed 2 bases, J shed 6 bases, and the junction held 3 bases outside the gene matches. Germline V gives CDR1 SGHDN, CDR2 FVKESK. CDR3: CASSQWGTGGNEQFF. Written as DNA, the CDR3 is TGTGCCAGCAGCCAATGGGGGACAGGGGGCAATGAGCAGTTCTTC.

This chain links TRBV18 with TRBJ2-2, with a possible D match to TRBD2 (6 bases). Germline assignment: CDR1 KGHSH and CDR2 LQKENI. V was pared by 2 bases and J by 6 bases, with 16 bases between. This CDR3 contains 16 residues. The CDR3 loop reads CASSPGGARRAGELFF. In DNA form, the CDR3 reads TGTGCCAGCTCACCAGGAGGGGCCCGTAGGGCCGGGGAGCTGTTTTTT.

V is TRBV19 and J is TRBJ2-7; 9 bases are a match to TRBD2. Germline CDR1 reads LNHDA; CDR2 reads SQIVND (reference sequence). V dropped 3 bases and J dropped 2; count of bases not matched to a gene: 5. CDR3 length: 15 amino acids. The CDR3 sequence: CASSMDASGTYEQYF. The CDR3 nucleotides are TGTGCCAGTAGTATGGACGCTAGCGGGACCTACGAGCAGTACTTC. Variable domain in full (rest from reference TRBV19 and TRBJ2-7): DGGITQSPKYLFRKEGQNVTLSCEQNLNHDAMYWYRQDPGQGLRLIYYSQIVNDFQKGDIAEGYSVSREKKESFPLTVTSAQKNPTAFYLCASSMDASGTYEQYFGPGTRLTVT.

The chain employs TRBV11-3 and TRBJ2-1; D may be TRBD2 (6 bases). Germline CDR1 reads SGHNT; CDR2 reads YENEEA. The CDR3 runs to 13 residues. V was shortened by 4 bases and J by 9 bases, with 13 bases between the two germline ends. CDR3 protein: CASSSRLDSEQFF. Here the CDR3 DNA reads TGTGCCAGCAGCTCCCGACTAGACTCTGAGCAGTTCTTC.

The chain recombines TRBV20-1 with TRBJ1-4, with unresolved D. The germline gives CDR1 DFQATT, CDR2 SNEGSKA (reference sequence). The CDR3 covers 13 residues. With 3 bases removed from V and 0 bases from J, the gap between germline ends came to 5 bases. The CDR3 sequence: CSASRSTNEKLFF. Written as DNA, the CDR3 is TGCAGTGCTAGTCGGTCAACTAATGAAAAACTGTTTTTT.

This clone was recorded only once. This chain links TRBV18 with TRBJ2-7; D not certain. Trimming pared 0 bases from V and 2 bases from J, leaving 8 bases between. The germline CDR1 and CDR2 sequences are KGHSH and LQKENI. The CDR3 has 14 residues. The CDR3 loop is CASSPPAQTYEQYF. The DNA for the CDR3 is TGTGCCAGCTCACCACCGGCCCAGACCTACGAGCAGTACTTC. The full variable domain, with the rest looked up from reference TRBV18 and TRBJ2-7, is NAGVMQNPRHLVRRRGQEARLRCSPMKGHSHVYWYRQLPEEGLKFMVYLQKENIIDESGMPKERFSAEFPKEGPSILRIQQVVRGDSAAYFCASSPPAQTYEQYFGPGTRLTVT.